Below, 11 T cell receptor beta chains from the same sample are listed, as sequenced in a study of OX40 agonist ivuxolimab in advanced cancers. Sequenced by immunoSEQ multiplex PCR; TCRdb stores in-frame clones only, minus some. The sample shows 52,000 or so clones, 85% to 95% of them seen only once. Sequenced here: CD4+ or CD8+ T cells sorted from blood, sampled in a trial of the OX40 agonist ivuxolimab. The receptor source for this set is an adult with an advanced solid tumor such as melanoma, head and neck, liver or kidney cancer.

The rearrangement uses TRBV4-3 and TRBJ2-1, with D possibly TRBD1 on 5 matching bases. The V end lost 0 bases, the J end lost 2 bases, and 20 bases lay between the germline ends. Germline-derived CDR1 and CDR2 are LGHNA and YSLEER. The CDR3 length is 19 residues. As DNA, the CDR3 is TGCGCCAGCAGCCAAGAGGAAACAGGCCCCTCCGGCACCTACAATGAGCAGTTCTTC. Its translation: CASSQEETGPSGTYNEQFF.

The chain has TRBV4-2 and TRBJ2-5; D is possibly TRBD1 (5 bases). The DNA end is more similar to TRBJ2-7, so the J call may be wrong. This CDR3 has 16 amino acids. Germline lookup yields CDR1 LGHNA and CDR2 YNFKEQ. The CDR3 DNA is TGTGCCAGCAGCCAAGAAGGGGCCGGATTAGCCTACGAGCAGTACTTC. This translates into CASSQEGAGLAYEQYF.

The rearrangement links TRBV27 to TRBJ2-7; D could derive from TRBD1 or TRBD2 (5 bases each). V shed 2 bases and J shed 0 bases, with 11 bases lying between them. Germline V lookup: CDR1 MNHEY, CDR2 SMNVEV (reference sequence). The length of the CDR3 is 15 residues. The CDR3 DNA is TGTGCCAGCAGTTTACTGGGACCCAACTCCTACGAGCAGTACTTC. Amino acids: CASSLLGPNSYEQYF.

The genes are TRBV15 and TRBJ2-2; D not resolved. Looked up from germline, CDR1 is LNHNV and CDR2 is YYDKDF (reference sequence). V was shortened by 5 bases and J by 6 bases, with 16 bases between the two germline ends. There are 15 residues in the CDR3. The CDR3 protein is CATSVRAGPAGELFF. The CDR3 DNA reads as TGTGCCACCAGCGTTAGGGCCGGCCCGGCCGGGGAGCTGTTTTTT.

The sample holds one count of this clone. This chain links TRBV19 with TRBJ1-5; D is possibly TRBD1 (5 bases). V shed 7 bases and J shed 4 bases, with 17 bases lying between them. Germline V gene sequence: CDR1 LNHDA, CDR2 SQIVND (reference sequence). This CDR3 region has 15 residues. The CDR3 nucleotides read TGTGCCAGTATACCCCCAGGGAAAGGAAATCAGCCCCAGCATTTT. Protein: CASIPPGKGNQPQHF. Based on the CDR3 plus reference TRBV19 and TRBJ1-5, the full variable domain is DGGITQSPKYLFRKEGQNVTLSCEQNLNHDAMYWYRQDPGQGLRLIYYSQIVNDFQKGDIAEGYSVSREKKESFPLTVTSAQKNPTAFYLCASIPPGKGNQPQHFGDGTRLSIL.

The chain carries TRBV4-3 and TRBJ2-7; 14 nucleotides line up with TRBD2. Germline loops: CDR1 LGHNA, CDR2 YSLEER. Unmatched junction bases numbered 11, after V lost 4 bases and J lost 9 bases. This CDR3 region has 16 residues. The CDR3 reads CASSLGRTSGRRGQYF. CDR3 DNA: TGCGCCAGCAGCCTAGGACGGACTAGCGGGAGGCGGGGGCAGTACTTC.

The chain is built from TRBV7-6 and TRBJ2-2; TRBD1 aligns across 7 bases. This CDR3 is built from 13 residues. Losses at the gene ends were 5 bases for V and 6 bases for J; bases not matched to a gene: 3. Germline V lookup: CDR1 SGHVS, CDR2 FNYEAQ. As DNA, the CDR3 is TGTGCCAGCAGCCCGACAGGGCCCGGGGAGCTGTTTTTT. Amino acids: CASSPTGPGELFF. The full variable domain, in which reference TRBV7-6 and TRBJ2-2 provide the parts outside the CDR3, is GAGVSQSPRYKVTKRGQDVALRCDPISGHVSLYWYRQALGQGPEFLTYFNYEAQQDKSGLPNDRFSAERPEGSISTLTIQRTEQRDSAMYRCASSPTGPGELFFGEGSRLTVL.

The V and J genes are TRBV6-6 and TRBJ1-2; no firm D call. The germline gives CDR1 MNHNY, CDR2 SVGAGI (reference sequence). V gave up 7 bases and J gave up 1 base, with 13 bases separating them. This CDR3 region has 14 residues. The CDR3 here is CASTPGTLNYGYTF. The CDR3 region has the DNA TGTGCCAGCACTCCGGGAACCCTTAACTATGGCTACACCTTC.

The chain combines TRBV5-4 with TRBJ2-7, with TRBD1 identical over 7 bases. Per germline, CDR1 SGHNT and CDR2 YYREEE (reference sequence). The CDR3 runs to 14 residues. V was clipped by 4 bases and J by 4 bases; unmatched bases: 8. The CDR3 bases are TGTGCCAGCAGCCTCCCCGACAGGGAATACGAGCAGTACTTC. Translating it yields CASSLPDREYEQYF.

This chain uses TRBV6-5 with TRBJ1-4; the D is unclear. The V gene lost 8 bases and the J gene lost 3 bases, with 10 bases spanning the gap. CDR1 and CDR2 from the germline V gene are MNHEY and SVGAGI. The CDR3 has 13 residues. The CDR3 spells CASRGSANEKLFF. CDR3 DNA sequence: TGTGCCAGCCGAGGCAGCGCTAATGAAAAACTGTTTTTT.

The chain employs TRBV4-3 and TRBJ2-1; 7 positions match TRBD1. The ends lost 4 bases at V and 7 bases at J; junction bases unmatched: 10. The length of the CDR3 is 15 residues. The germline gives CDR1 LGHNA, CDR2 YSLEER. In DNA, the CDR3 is TGCGCCAGCAGCCCGAGTCCGGACAGGTTTAATGAGCAGTTCTTC. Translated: CASSPSPDRFNEQFF.